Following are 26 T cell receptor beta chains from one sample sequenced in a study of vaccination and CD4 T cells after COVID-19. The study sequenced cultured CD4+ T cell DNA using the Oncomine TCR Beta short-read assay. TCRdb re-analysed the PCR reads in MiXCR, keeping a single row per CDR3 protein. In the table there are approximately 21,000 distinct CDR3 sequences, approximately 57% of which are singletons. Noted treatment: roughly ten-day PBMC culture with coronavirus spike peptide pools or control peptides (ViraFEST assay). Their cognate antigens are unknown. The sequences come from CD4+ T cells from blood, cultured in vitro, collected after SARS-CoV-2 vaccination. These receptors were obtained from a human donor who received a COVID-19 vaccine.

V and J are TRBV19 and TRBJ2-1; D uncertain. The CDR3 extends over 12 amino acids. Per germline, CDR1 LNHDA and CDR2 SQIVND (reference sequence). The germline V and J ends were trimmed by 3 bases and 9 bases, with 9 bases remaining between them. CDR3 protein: CASSISRSEQFF. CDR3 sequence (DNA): TGTGCCAGTAGTATTAGTCGAAGTGAGCAGTTCTTC.

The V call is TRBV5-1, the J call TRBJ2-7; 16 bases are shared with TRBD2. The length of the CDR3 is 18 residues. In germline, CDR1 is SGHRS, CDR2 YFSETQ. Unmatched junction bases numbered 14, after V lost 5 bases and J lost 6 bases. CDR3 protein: CASRPRSGTSGGAFEQYF. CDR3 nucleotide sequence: TGCGCCAGCAGGCCCCGATCCGGGACTAGCGGGGGGGCCTTCGAGCAGTACTTC.

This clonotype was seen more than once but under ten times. CDR3: CSARVGYAAFF. The DNA of the CDR3 is TGCAGTGCTAGAGTTGGGTATGCTGCTTTCTTT. The chain couples TRBV20-1 to TRBJ1-1; D gene ambiguous. The CDR3 runs 11 residues. Between the trimmed V and J ends, which lost 1 base and 11 bases, there was a span of 11 bases. The germline gives CDR1 DFQATT, CDR2 SNEGSKA (reference sequence).

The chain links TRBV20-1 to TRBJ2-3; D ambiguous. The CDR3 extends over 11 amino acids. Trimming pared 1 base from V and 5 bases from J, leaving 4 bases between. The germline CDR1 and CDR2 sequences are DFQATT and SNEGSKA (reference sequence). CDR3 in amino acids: CSARAGDTQYF. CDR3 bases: TGCAGTGCTAGAGCGGGAGATACGCAGTATTTT.

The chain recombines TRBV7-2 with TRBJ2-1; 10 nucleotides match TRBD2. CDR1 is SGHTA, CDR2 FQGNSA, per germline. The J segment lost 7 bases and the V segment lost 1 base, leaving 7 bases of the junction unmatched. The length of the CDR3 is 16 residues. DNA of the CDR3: TGTGCCAGCAGCTTAGTCAGCGGGGGGGTTTCAAATGAGCAGTTCTTC. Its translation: CASSLVSGGVSNEQFF.

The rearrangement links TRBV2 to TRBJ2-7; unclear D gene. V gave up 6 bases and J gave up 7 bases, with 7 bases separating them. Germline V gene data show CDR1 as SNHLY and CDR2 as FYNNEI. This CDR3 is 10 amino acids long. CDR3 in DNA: TGTGCCAGCAGCTACATAGAGCAGTACTTC. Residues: CASSYIEQYF.

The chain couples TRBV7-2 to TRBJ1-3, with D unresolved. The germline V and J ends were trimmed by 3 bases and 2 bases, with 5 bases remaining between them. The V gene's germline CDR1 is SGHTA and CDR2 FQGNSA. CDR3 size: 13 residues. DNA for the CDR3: TGTGCCAGCAGCTTTCGGCCTGGAAACACCATATATTTT. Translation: CASSFRPGNTIYF.

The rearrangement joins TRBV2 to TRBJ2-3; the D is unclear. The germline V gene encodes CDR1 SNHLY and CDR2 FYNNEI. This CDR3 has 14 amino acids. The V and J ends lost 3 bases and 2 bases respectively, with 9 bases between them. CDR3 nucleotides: TGTGCCAGCAGTGAGGACCGATACACAGATACGCAGTATTTT. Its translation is CASSEDRYTDTQYF.

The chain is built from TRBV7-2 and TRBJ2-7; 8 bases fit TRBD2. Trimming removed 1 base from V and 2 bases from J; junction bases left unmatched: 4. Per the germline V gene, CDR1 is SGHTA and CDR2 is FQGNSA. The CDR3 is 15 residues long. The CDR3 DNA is TGTGCCAGCAGCTTAGAGGGAGCGGGGGCCTACGAGCAGTACTTC. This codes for CASSLEGAGAYEQYF.

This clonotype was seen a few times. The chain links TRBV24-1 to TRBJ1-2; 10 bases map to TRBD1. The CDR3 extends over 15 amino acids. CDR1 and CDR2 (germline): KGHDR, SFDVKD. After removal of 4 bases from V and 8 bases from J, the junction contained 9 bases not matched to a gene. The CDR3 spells CATSESGQGMRGYTF. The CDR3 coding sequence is TGTGCCACCAGTGAGTCGGGACAGGGGATGAGGGGCTACACCTTC.

CDR3 sequence: CSASGTSTDTQYF. The CDR3 DNA follows: TGCAGTGCTAGCGGGACTAGCACAGATACGCAGTATTTT. The chain recombines TRBV20-1 with TRBJ2-3; D is possibly TRBD2 (6 bases). From germline, CDR1 is DFQATT and CDR2 SNEGSKA (reference sequence). V was cut by 3 bases and J by 0 bases, with 7 bases left in between. This CDR3 region has 13 residues.

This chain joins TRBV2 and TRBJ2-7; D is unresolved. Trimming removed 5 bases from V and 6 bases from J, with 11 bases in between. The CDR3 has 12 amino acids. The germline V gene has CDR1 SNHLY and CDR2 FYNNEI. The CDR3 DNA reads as TGTGCCAGCAGTTTGGGTTCTGGCGAGCAGTACTTC. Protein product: CASSLGSGEQYF. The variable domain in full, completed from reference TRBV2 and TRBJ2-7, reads EPEVTQTPSHQVTQMGQEVILRCVPISNHLYFYWYRQILGQKVEFLVSFYNNEISEKSEIFDDQFSVERPDGSNFTLKIRSTKLEDSAMYFCASSLGSGEQYFGPGTRLTVT.

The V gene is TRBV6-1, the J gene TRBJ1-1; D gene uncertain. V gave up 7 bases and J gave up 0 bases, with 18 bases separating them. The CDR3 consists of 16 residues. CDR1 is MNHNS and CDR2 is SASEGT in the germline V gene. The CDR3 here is CASIRPRGLLNTEAFF. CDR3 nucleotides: TGTGCCAGCATCCGGCCAAGAGGCCTCCTGAACACTGAAGCTTTCTTT.

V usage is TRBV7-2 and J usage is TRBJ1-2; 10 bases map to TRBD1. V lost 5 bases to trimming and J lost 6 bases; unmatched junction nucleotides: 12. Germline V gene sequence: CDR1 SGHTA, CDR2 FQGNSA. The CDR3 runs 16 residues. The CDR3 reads CASSLTGTGVRNGYTF. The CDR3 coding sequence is TGTGCCAGCAGCCTGACCGGGACAGGGGTTCGGAATGGCTACACCTTC.

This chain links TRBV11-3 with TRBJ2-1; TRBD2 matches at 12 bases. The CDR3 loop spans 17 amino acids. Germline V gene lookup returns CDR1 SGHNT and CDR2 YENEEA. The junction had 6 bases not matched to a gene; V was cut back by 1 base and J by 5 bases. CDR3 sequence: CASSLVSSGGENNEQFF. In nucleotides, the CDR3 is TGTGCCAGCAGCTTAGTCTCTAGCGGGGGGGAAAACAATGAGCAGTTCTTC. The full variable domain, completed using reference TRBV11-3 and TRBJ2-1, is EAGVVQSPRYKIIEKKQPVAFWCNPISGHNTLYWYLQNLGQGPELLIRYENEEAVDDSQLPKDRFSAERLKGVDSTLKIQPAELGDSAVYLCASSLVSSGGENNEQFFGPGTRLTVL.

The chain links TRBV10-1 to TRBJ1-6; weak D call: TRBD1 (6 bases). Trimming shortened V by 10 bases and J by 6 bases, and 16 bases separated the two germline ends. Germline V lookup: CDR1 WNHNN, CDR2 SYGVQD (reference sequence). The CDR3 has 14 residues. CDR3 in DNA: TGCGCCACTCTAGGGGGTCCAATTAATTCACCCCTCCACTTT. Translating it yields CATLGGPINSPLHF.

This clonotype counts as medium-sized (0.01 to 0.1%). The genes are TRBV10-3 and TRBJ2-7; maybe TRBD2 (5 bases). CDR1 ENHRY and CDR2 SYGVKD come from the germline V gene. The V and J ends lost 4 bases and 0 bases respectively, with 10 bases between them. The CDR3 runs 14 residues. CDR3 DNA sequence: TGTGCCATCAGTGGTAGGCGGGTCTCCTACGAGCAGTACTTC. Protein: CAISGRRVSYEQYF.

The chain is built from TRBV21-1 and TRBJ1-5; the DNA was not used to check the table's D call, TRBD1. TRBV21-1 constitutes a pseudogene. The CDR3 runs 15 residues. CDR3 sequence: CVSNLTGGGNQPQHF. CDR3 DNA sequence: TGTGTCAGCAACCTGACAGGGGGAGGCAATCAGCCCCAGCATTTT.

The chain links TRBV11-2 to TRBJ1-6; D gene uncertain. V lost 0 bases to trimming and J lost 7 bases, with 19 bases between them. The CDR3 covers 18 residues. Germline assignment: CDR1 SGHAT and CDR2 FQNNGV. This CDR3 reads CASSLDGWGRTINSPLHF. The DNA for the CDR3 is TGTGCCAGCAGCTTAGATGGATGGGGAAGGACTATAAATTCACCCCTCCACTTT.

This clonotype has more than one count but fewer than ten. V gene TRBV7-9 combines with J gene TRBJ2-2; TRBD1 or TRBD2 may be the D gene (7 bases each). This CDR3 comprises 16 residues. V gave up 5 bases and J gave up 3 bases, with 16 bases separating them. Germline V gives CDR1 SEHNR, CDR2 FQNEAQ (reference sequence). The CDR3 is CASSPRGGADTGELFF. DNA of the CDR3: TGTGCCAGCAGCCCCAGGGGGGGGGCGGACACCGGGGAGCTGTTTTTT. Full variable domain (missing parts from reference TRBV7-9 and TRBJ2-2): DTGVSQNPRHKITKRGQNVTFRCDPISEHNRLYWYRQTLGQGPEFLTYFQNEAQLEKSRLLSDRFSAERPKGSFSTLEIQRTEQGDSAMYLCASSPRGGADTGELFFGEGSRLTVL.

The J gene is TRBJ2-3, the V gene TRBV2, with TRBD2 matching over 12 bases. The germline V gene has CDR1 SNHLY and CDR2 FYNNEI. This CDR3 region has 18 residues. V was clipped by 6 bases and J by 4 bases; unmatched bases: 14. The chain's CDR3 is CASSHPGLAGRRPDTQYF. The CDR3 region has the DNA TGTGCCAGCAGCCACCCGGGACTAGCGGGTCGGCGGCCAGATACGCAGTATTTT.

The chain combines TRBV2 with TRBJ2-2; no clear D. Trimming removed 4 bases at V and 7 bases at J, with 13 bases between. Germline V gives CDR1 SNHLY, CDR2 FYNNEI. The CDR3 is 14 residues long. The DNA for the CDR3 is TGTGCCAGCAGTGGGGCAGGACGAGACGGGGAGCTGTTTTTT. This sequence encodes CASSGAGRDGELFF.

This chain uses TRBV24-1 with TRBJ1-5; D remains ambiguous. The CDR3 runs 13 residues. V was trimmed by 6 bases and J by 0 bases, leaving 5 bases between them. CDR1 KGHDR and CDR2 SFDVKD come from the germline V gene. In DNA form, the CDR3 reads TGTGCCACCAGTTCCCTTAGCAATCAGCCCCAGCATTTT. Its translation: CATSSLSNQPQHF.

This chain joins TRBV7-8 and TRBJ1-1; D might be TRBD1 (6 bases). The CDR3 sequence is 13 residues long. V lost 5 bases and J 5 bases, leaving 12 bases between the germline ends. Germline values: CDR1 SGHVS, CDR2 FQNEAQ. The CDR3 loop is CASSTDQGTEAFF. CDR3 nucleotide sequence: TGTGCCAGCAGCACCGACCAGGGGACTGAAGCTTTCTTT.

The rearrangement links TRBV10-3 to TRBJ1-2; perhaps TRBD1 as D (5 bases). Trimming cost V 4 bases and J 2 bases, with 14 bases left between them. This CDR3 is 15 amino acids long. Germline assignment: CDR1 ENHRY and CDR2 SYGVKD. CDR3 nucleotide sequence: TGTGCCATCAGTGTCCGACAGACTGTGAACTATGGCTACACCTTC. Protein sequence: CAISVRQTVNYGYTF.

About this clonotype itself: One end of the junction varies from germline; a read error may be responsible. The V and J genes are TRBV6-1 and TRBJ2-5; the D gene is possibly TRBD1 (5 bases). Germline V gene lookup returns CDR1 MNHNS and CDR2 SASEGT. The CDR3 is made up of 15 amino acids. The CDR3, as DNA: TGTGCCAGCAGCGAAGACAGAGACCCCCAAGAGACCCAGTACTTC. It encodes CASSEDRDPQETQYF.